What follows are 14 T cell receptor beta chains derived from one specimen sequenced in a study of blood T cells in healthy people across ages. Sample-barcoded 5' priming and a J-beta primer mix drove a second PCR of roughly 7 to 11 cycles. In TCRdb, the 5' RACE reads were re-called with MiXCR into one record per CDR3 protein. The sample records roughly 1,800,000 distinct CDR3 sequences, about 50% being singletons. The sample comprised blood. The receptors here all came from a woman aged 40 to 49 in good health.

This chain joins TRBV3-1 and TRBJ2-3; D is ambiguous. V dropped 9 bases and J dropped 0 bases, with 7 bases sitting between them. The CDR3 loop spans 12 amino acids. Germline V gene lookup returns CDR1 LGHDT and CDR2 YNNKEL (reference sequence). The CDR3 region is CASLGSTDTQYF. The CDR3 bases are TGTGCCAGTCTAGGGAGCACAGATACGCAGTATTTT.

This clonotype occurred a few times. The chain joins TRBV7-2 to TRBJ1-1, with D maybe TRBD1 (5 bases). This CDR3 is 12 amino acids long. V was pared by 1 base and J by 7 bases, with 7 bases between. The V gene's germline CDR1 is SGHTA and CDR2 FQGNSA. The CDR3 spells CASSLERGEAFF. Written as DNA, the CDR3 is TGTGCCAGCAGCTTAGAAAGGGGTGAAGCTTTCTTT.

J is TRBJ2-3 and V is TRBV24-1; TRBD2 might be the D (5 bases). Germline V gene data show CDR1 as KGHDR and CDR2 as SFDVKD. The CDR3 runs 14 residues. Trimming pared 7 bases from V and 0 bases from J, leaving 10 bases between. Here the CDR3 DNA reads TGTGCCACCAGGGAGGACGCTAGCACAGATACGCAGTATTTT. Translation: CATREDASTDTQYF.

This clonotype was observed a handful of times. The V and J genes are TRBV7-9 and TRBJ1-2; TRBD1 might be the D (5 bases). This CDR3 contains 13 residues. Germline CDR1 SEHNR, CDR2 FQNEAQ (reference sequence). V lost 1 base and J 8 bases, leaving 11 bases between the germline ends. CDR3 sequence reads: CASSLDGQGGYTF. The DNA of the CDR3 is TGTGCCAGCAGCTTAGATGGGCAGGGCGGCTACACCTTC.

V usage is TRBV20-1 and J usage is TRBJ1-5, with a possible D match to TRBD1 (6 bases). The CDR3 spans 15 residues. V gave up 4 bases and J gave up 3 bases, with 16 bases separating them. Germline V CDR1 and CDR2: DFQATT, SNEGSKA (reference sequence). Here the CDR3 reads CSAKGQWGFNQPQHF. CDR3 nucleotides: TGCAGTGCTAAAGGACAGTGGGGATTCAATCAGCCCCAGCATTTT.

The rearrangement links TRBV20-1 to TRBJ1-5, with 9 bases matching TRBD1. The germline V gene encodes CDR1 DFQATT and CDR2 SNEGSKA (reference sequence). With V trimmed by 1 base and J by 3 bases, 7 bases remained unmatched. The CDR3 sequence is 16 residues long. DNA of the CDR3: TGCAGTGCTAGAGTCGCCGGGACAGGGTACAATCAGCCCCAGCATTTT. Translated: CSARVAGTGYNQPQHF.

The chain joins TRBV6-1 to TRBJ1-1; perhaps TRBD1 as D (5 bases). The germline V gene encodes CDR1 MNHNS and CDR2 SASEGT. Trimming stripped 3 bases from V and 3 bases from J, with 23 bases between. The CDR3 spans 18 residues. CDR3 DNA: TGTGCCAGCAGTGATCGACCAGGGATCGCCCTGGCGGACACTGAAGCTTTCTTT. This codes for CASSDRPGIALADTEAFF.

The rearrangement links TRBV15 to TRBJ2-6; TRBD2 is a possible D gene (5 bases). The germline gives CDR1 LNHNV, CDR2 YYDKDF (reference sequence). The CDR3 consists of 14 residues. The germline V and J ends were trimmed by 9 bases and 1 base, with 10 bases remaining between them. The CDR3 region has the DNA TGTGCCACGCGCATAGCGTCTGGGGCCAACGTCCTGACTTTC. Protein product: CATRIASGANVLTF. The whole variable domain, remainder taken from reference TRBV15 and TRBJ2-6, is DAMVIQNPRYQVTQFGKPVTLSCSQTLNHNVMYWYQQKSSQAPKLLFHYYDKDFNNEADTPDNFQSRRPNTSFCFLDIRSPGLGDTAMYLCATRIASGANVLTFGAGSRLTVL.

The V and J genes are TRBV10-3 and TRBJ2-3, with D hard to call. The length of the CDR3 is 14 residues. Trimming removed 4 bases at V and 4 bases at J, with 12 bases between. Germline V gene lookup returns CDR1 ENHRY and CDR2 SYGVKD. CDR3 nucleotide sequence: TGTGCCATCAGTGGGCGCTTTGGGTCAGATACGCAGTATTTT. Protein sequence: CAISGRFGSDTQYF.

This clonotype occurred once. This chain links TRBV4-1 with TRBJ1-2, with a possible D match to TRBD1 (6 bases). The V end lost 0 bases, the J end lost 8 bases, and 7 bases lay between the germline ends. In germline, CDR1 is MGHRA, CDR2 YSYEKL. The CDR3 consists of 12 residues. The CDR3 loop is CASSQEGAGYTF. The CDR3 nucleotides read TGCGCCAGCAGCCAAGAGGGGGCGGGCTACACCTTC.

At least ten counts were recorded for this clonotype. The chain uses TRBV7-2 and TRBJ2-5; tentative D call: TRBD1 (5 bases). Germline CDR1 and CDR2: SGHTA and FQGNSA. Between the trimmed V and J ends, which lost 6 bases and 1 base, there was a span of 9 bases. The length of the CDR3 is 13 residues. As DNA, the CDR3 is TGTGCCAGCAGTCGGACAATCCAAGAGACCCAGTACTTC. It is translated as CASSRTIQETQYF.

The V call is TRBV13, the J call TRBJ2-1; D not resolved. V was trimmed by 5 bases and J by 2 bases, leaving 13 bases between them. There are 15 residues in the CDR3. CDR1 is PRHDT and CDR2 is FYEKMQ in the germline V gene (reference sequence). This CDR3 is CASSPRGNTYNEQFF. CDR3 DNA sequence: TGTGCCAGCAGCCCCCGCGGCAATACCTACAATGAGCAGTTCTTC.

The gene calls are TRBV9 and TRBJ1-2, with 8 bases aligning to TRBD1. This CDR3 spans 17 amino acids. The J segment lost 9 bases and the V segment lost 6 bases, leaving 22 bases of the junction unmatched. CDR1 is SGDLS, CDR2 YYNGEE, per germline. The CDR3 DNA follows: TGTGCCAGCACCAACGGCAGGACAGGGACAACTCATGATCGCTACACCTTC. It yields the protein CASTNGRTGTTHDRYTF.

The chain couples TRBV5-1 to TRBJ1-2; no firm D call. CDR1 SGHRS and CDR2 YFSETQ come from the germline V gene. V lost 0 bases, J lost 7 bases, and 22 bases lay in between. This CDR3 has 17 amino acids. The CDR3 bases are TGCGCCAGCAGCTTGGGAGCCTGGGCTGGGGATGACGGTGGCTACACCTTC. As protein: CASSLGAWAGDDGGYTF.